The 24 T cell receptor beta chains reported below all come from one sample, sequenced in a study of blood T cell repertoires in COVID-19. The assay was immunoSEQ multiplex PCR, and TCRdb's table has in-frame clones only and misses some. The sample carries around 200,000 clones, 80% recorded once. The specimen sequenced was peripheral blood. The receptors were gathered from a human donor in a cohort sampled during active COVID-19.

The chain's CDR3 is CASSRDGRSTDTQYF. In nucleotides, the CDR3 is TGCGCCAGCAGCCGGGACGGGAGGAGCACAGATACGCAGTATTTT. The gene calls are TRBV5-1 and TRBJ2-3; 7 nucleotides align to TRBD2. The CDR3 runs 15 residues. Unmatched junction bases numbered 5, after V lost 4 bases and J lost 0 bases. The V gene's germline CDR1 is SGHRS and CDR2 YFSETQ.

The chain uses TRBV3-1 (or the pseudogene TRBV3-2) and TRBJ2-5; 8 bases fit TRBD1. This CDR3 is built from 15 residues. Germline CDR1 reads LGHDT; CDR2 reads YNNKEL (reference sequence). J was trimmed by 1 base and V by 7 bases; bases with no gene match: 8. CDR3 in amino acids: CASITGGPRQETQYF. The DNA for the CDR3 is TGTGCCAGCATCACAGGGGGTCCCCGCCAAGAGACCCAGTACTTC.

This clone came up a few times. The rearrangement links TRBV4-1 to TRBJ2-2, with TRBD2 matching over 8 bases. CDR1 and CDR2 from the germline V gene are MGHRA and YSYEKL. The V gene end was trimmed by 0 bases and the J gene end by 8 bases; junction bases not matched to a gene: 5. There are 15 residues in the CDR3. The DNA for the CDR3 is TGCGCCAGCAGCCAAGATCCGGGAGGGGCAGGGGAGCTGTTTTTT. It encodes CASSQDPGGAGELFF.

The J gene is TRBJ2-1, the V gene TRBV24-1; TRBD2 is a possible D gene (7 bases). The CDR3 loop spans 16 amino acids. V dropped 3 bases and J dropped 5 bases, with 16 bases sitting between them. Looked up from germline, CDR1 is KGHDR and CDR2 is SFDVKD. CDR3 bases: TGTGCCACCAGTGATGTATTCGGGGGGCGCCACAATGAGCAGTTCTTC. It specifies CATSDVFGGRHNEQFF.

This CDR3 reads CASSLPSGDYNEQFF. The DNA of the CDR3 is TGCGCCAGCAGCTTGCCCAGCGGGGATTACAATGAGCAGTTCTTC. The V call is TRBV5-1, the J call TRBJ2-1, with 7 bases aligning to TRBD2. Germline lookup yields CDR1 SGHRS and CDR2 YFSETQ. This CDR3 region has 15 residues. With 1 base clipped from V and 4 bases from J, the junction kept 5 bases outside the gene matches.

The chain employs TRBV19 and TRBJ2-3; 14 bases are shared with TRBD2. Germline V gene lookup returns CDR1 LNHDA and CDR2 SQIVND (reference sequence). Unmatched junction bases numbered 6, after V lost 7 bases and J lost 6 bases. The CDR3 is 15 residues long. The CDR3 DNA sequence: TGTGCCAGTACCCGGACTAGCGGGAGGACGGATACGCAGTATTTT. This gives the protein CASTRTSGRTDTQYF. Full variable domain (remainder filled in from reference TRBV19 and TRBJ2-3): DGGITQSPKYLFRKEGQNVTLSCEQNLNHDAMYWYRQDPGQGLRLIYYSQIVNDFQKGDIAEGYSVSREKKESFPLTVTSAQKNPTAFYLCASTRTSGRTDTQYFGPGTRLTVL.

This clone was detected once. The chain links TRBV28 to TRBJ2-5, with a weak D call TRBD1 (5 bases). The CDR3 has 13 residues. Germline V lookup: CDR1 MDHEN, CDR2 SYDVKM. V was pared by 5 bases and J by 6 bases, with 13 bases between. The CDR3 bases are TGTGCCAGCAGTGAAGGGGATAGGAAGACCCAGTACTTC. This gives the protein CASSEGDRKTQYF.

A single count supports this clone. V and J are TRBV25-1 and TRBJ1-4, with 10 bases that match TRBD1. The CDR3 runs to 15 residues. Germline lookup yields CDR1 MGHDK and CDR2 SYGVNS. Trimming took 4 bases from V and 8 from J; bases not matched to a gene: 7. The CDR3 is CASSVTGGAEEKLFF. The CDR3 region has the DNA TGTGCCAGCAGTGTGACAGGGGGCGCCGAGGAAAAACTGTTTTTT.

The rearrangement joins TRBV9 to TRBJ1-5; no clear D gene. The CDR3 contains 14 residues. V dropped 4 bases and J dropped 2 bases, with 10 bases sitting between them. Germline-derived CDR1 and CDR2 are SGDLS and YYNGEE. The CDR3 loop reads CASSPSEGNQPQHF. The CDR3 DNA reads TGTGCCAGCAGCCCGTCGGAGGGCAATCAGCCCCAGCATTTT. The full variable domain, rest sourced from reference TRBV9 and TRBJ1-5, is DSGVTQTPKHLITATGQRVTLRCSPRSGDLSVYWYQQSLDQGLQFLIQYYNGEERAKGNILERFSAQQFPDLHSELNLSSLELGDSALYFCASSPSEGNQPQHFGDGTRLSIL.

The chain couples TRBV19 to TRBJ1-1, with D unresolved. The CDR3 is 13 amino acids. In germline, CDR1 is LNHDA, CDR2 SQIVND (reference sequence). V dropped 5 bases and J dropped 0 bases, with 7 bases sitting between them. The CDR3 bases are TGTGCCAGTAGTCTCGGGATGAACACTGAAGCTTTCTTT. Its translation is CASSLGMNTEAFF.

This chain connects TRBV28 to TRBJ1-4; D is possibly TRBD1 (6 bases). CDR1 and CDR2 (germline): MDHEN, SYDVKM. The ends were cut back, 3 bases at V and 8 bases at J, with 10 bases in the middle. The CDR3 runs to 13 residues. CDR3 nucleotide sequence: TGTGCCAGCAGTTTTCTCCAGGGGGAAAAACTGTTTTTT. It encodes CASSFLQGEKLFF.

V usage is TRBV7-2 and J usage is TRBJ2-2; 7 bases are a match to TRBD2. CDR1 SGHTA and CDR2 FQGNSA come from the germline V gene. With 1 base clipped from V and 5 bases from J, the junction kept 4 bases outside the gene matches. The CDR3 is made up of 15 amino acids. The CDR3 DNA follows: TGTGCCAGCAGCTTAGGCGGGAGATGGACCGGGGAGCTGTTTTTT. Its protein product is CASSLGGRWTGELFF.

The chain employs TRBV28 and TRBJ1-2; 7 nucleotides match TRBD1. V was clipped by 2 bases and J by 4 bases; unmatched bases: 4. The germline V gene has CDR1 MDHEN and CDR2 SYDVKM. The CDR3 has 14 amino acids. The CDR3 protein is CASSLVGQIYGYTF. In DNA, the CDR3 is TGTGCCAGCAGTTTAGTGGGACAGATCTATGGCTACACCTTC.

This sequence joins TRBV19 and TRBJ1-2; 9 bases agree with TRBD1. From germline, CDR1 is LNHDA and CDR2 SQIVND (reference sequence). The CDR3 is made up of 14 amino acids. With 6 bases clipped from V and 8 bases from J, the junction kept 10 bases outside the gene matches. CDR3 sequence (DNA): TGTGCCAGTAGGAATCCCGGGACAGGGAAGGGCTACACCTTC. The encoded protein is CASRNPGTGKGYTF.

The rearrangement uses TRBV6-5 and TRBJ2-7; 8 bases align to TRBD2. V was pared by 3 bases and J by 2 bases, with 6 bases of the junction left unmatched. The CDR3 runs to 15 residues. Germline V gene sequence: CDR1 MNHEY, CDR2 SVGAGI. The CDR3 sequence: CASSYYREGPYEQYF. The CDR3 DNA reads as TGTGCCAGCAGTTATTACCGGGAGGGACCCTACGAGCAGTACTTC.

The V and J genes are TRBV2 and TRBJ1-2; possible D gene TRBD1, 6 bases. This CDR3 comprises 12 residues. V lost 2 bases to trimming and J lost 7 bases, with 8 bases between them. Germline lookup yields CDR1 SNHLY and CDR2 FYNNEI. CDR3 sequence: CASSEFRGGYTF. Here the CDR3 DNA reads TGTGCCAGCAGTGAATTCAGGGGTGGCTACACCTTC.

J is TRBJ2-7 and V is TRBV6-5; maybe TRBD2 (6 bases). From germline, CDR1 is MNHEY and CDR2 SVGAGI. CDR3 length: 15 amino acids. Trimming took 6 bases from V and 1 from J, leaving 16 bases between them. CDR3 sequence: CASRGGAAGSYEQYF. In DNA form, the CDR3 reads TGTGCCAGCAGGGGGGGAGCGGCAGGGTCCTACGAGCAGTACTTC.

CDR3 loop: CASSQTAGVKGEQYF. The CDR3 nucleotides are TGCGCCAGCAGCCAAACGGCAGGGGTCAAGGGCGAGCAGTACTTC. The rearrangement joins TRBV4-3 to TRBJ2-7; D might be TRBD1 (6 bases). The V end lost 2 bases, the J end lost 6 bases, and 17 bases lay between the germline ends. The germline V gene encodes CDR1 LGHNA and CDR2 YSLEER. CDR3 size: 15 residues.

To note about this clone: This specimen includes other DNA sequences encoding the same CDR3. The rearrangement joins TRBV7-2 to TRBJ1-2; the match to TRBD1 covers 7 bases. The CDR3 runs to 13 residues. The J segment lost 3 bases and the V segment lost 3 bases, leaving 1 base of the junction unmatched. Germline V gene lookup returns CDR1 SGHTA and CDR2 FQGNSA. The CDR3 DNA reads TGTGCCAGCAGCTTCGACAGGGACTATGGCTACACCTTC. Amino acid sequence: CASSFDRDYGYTF.

The V gene is TRBV5-1, the J gene TRBJ1-1; possibly TRBD1 for D (5 bases). Germline V lookup: CDR1 SGHRS, CDR2 YFSETQ. There are 15 residues in the CDR3. V lost 0 bases, J lost 1 base, and 10 bases lay in between. CDR3 bases: TGCGCCAGCAGCTTGGTTAGCGGGGGGAACACTGAAGCTTTCTTT. This codes for CASSLVSGGNTEAFF.

The chain couples TRBV6-6 to TRBJ2-6, with 8 bases matching TRBD1. The V segment lost 5 bases and the J segment 1 base; nucleotides outside the gene matches: 10. The CDR3 contains 18 residues. Germline-derived CDR1 and CDR2 are MNHNY and SVGAGI (reference sequence). The CDR3, as DNA: TGTGCCAGCAGTCCCCTAGGGGACAGGCTGTCTGGGGCCAACGTCCTGACTTTC. Protein product: CASSPLGDRLSGANVLTF.

This chain uses TRBV5-1 with TRBJ1-3, with D uncertain. Germline V gene sequence: CDR1 SGHRS, CDR2 YFSETQ. Trimming stripped 4 bases from V and 4 bases from J, with 18 bases between. This CDR3 spans 16 amino acids. CDR3: CASSPLISGLGNTIYF. CDR3 sequence (DNA): TGCGCCAGCAGCCCCCTGATATCGGGTCTAGGAAACACCATATATTTT.

The V call is TRBV19, the J call TRBJ2-5; perhaps TRBD1 as D (5 bases). The CDR3 sequence is 14 residues long. Trimming took off 6 bases at V and 2 bases at J, with 13 bases between the two ends. Germline CDR1 and CDR2: LNHDA and SQIVND (reference sequence). CDR3 nucleotide sequence: TGTGCCAGTAGACCGGACAAGCGTCAAGAGACCCAGTACTTC. Protein product: CASRPDKRQETQYF.

This chain links TRBV27 with TRBJ2-7; D unclear. V was cut by 3 bases and J by 1 base, with 7 bases left in between. Germline V gene data show CDR1 as MNHEY and CDR2 as SMNVEV (reference sequence). The CDR3 covers 13 residues. The CDR3 is CASSFVGSYEQYF. The DNA of the CDR3 is TGTGCCAGCAGTTTTGTCGGGTCCTACGAGCAGTACTTC.